This is a list of T cell receptor beta chains from one sample in a study of technical replicates of blood from a few donors. The method was immunoSEQ multiplex PCR; TCRdb's version includes in-frame clones alone and lacks a portion of them. Counted here are around 80,000 clones, roughly 93% occurring once; the ten biggest clones make up roughly 0.25%. The source material was T cells isolated from PBMCs. These receptors all stem from a human donor in good health. The CDR3 runs from the conserved cysteine through the conserved F or W. A D gene is named only where the DNA matches it firmly. The size field is filled for only some rows; it gives once, few, many or a size class.

J: TRBJ2-7; size: -; D: -; V: TRBV4-1; length: 16; CDR3: CASSQDETSRSYEQYF; DNA: TGCGCCAGCAGCCAAGATGAGACGAGCCGGAGCTACGAGCAGTACTTC
J: TRBJ1-2; size: -; D: -; V: TRBV6-1; length: 16; CDR3: CASSEATFGHAYGYTF; DNA: TGTGCCAGCAGTGAAGCTACTTTTGGACATGCCTATGGCTACACCTTC
J: TRBJ1-2; size: -; D: -; V: TRBV9; length: 13; CDR3: CASSGGRNYGYTF; DNA: TGTGCCAGCAGCGGGGGCCGTAACTATGGCTACACCTTC
J: TRBJ1-1; size: -; D: TRBD1; V: TRBV6-5; length: 15; CDR3: CASSPGGGIGTEAFF; DNA: TGTGCCAGCAGCCCCGGAGGGGGCATTGGGACTGAAGCTTTCTTT
J: TRBJ1-1; size: once; D: -; V: TRBV18; length: 15; CDR3: CASSPGRQAATEAFF; DNA: TGTGCCAGCTCACCAGGAAGACAGGCAGCCACTGAAGCTTTCTTT
J: TRBJ1-4; size: -; D: -; V: TRBV2; length: 15; CDR3: CASSAFTSSNEKLFF; DNA: TGTGCCAGCAGTGCTTTTACTAGCTCTAATGAAAAACTGTTTTTT
J: TRBJ1-2; size: -; D: TRBD1; V: TRBV5-1; length: 15; CDR3: CASSLGQGRDYGYTF; DNA: TGCGCCAGCAGCCTAGGACAGGGCAGGGACTATGGCTACACCTTC
J: TRBJ2-2; size: -; D: -; V: TRBV2; length: 15; CDR3: CASSEATVGTGELFF; DNA: TGTGCCAGCAGTGAAGCTACGGTTGGCACCGGGGAGCTGTTTTTT
J: TRBJ1-2; size: -; D: -; V: TRBV29-1; length: 14; CDR3: CSVAFQGGFLGYTF; DNA: TGCAGCGTTGCGTTCCAGGGAGGCTTTCTGGGCTACACCTTC
J: TRBJ1-2; size: -; D: TRBD1; V: TRBV6-5; length: 12; CDR3: CASLDRGYGYTF; DNA: TGTGCCAGCCTCGACAGGGGCTATGGCTACACCTTC
J: TRBJ2-1; size: -; D: TRBD1; V: TRBV6-1; length: 14; CDR3: CASSEGPTGTEQFF; DNA: TGTGCCAGCAGTGAAGGGCCGACAGGGACTGAGCAGTTCTTC
J: TRBJ2-7; size: -; D: TRBD2; V: TRBV7-2; length: 15; CDR3: CASSLGLAKTYEQYF; DNA: TGTGCCAGCAGCCTTGGACTAGCTAAAACCTACGAGCAGTACTTC
J: TRBJ2-7; size: -; D: -; V: TRBV20-1; length: 10; CDR3: CSASGYEQYF; DNA: TGCAGTGCTAGCGGGTACGAGCAGTACTTC
J: TRBJ2-7; size: -; D: TRBD1; V: TRBV27; length: 13; CDR3: CASGDRGHYEQYF; DNA: TGTGCCAGCGGCGACAGGGGGCATTACGAGCAGTACTTC
J: TRBJ2-2; size: -; D: -; V: TRBV7-3; length: 14; CDR3: CASSLRGNTGELFF; DNA: TGTGCCAGCAGCTTACGCGGAAACACCGGGGAGCTGTTTTTT
J: TRBJ2-3; size: -; D: TRBD2; V: TRBV7-8; length: 17; CDR3: CASSKRPGTSGTDTQYF; DNA: TGTGCCAGCAGCAAAAGACCCGGGACTAGCGGCACAGATACGCAGTATTTT
J: TRBJ2-7; size: -; D: -; V: TRBV12-5; length: 15; CDR3: CASGLGQAPNYEQYF; DNA: TGTGCTAGTGGTTTGGGACAGGCCCCTAACTACGAGCAGTACTTC
J: TRBJ2-6; size: -; D: TRBD1; V: TRBV4-1; length: 19; CDR3: CASSQYPSTGASGANVLTF; DNA: TGCGCCAGCAGCCAATATCCCTCGACAGGGGCCTCTGGGGCCAACGTCCTGACTTTC
J: TRBJ2-5; size: -; D: -; V: TRBV6-4; length: 14; CDR3: CASSDVPSSGAQYF; DNA: TGTGCCAGCAGTGACGTCCCAAGTAGTGGAGCCCAGTACTTC
J: TRBJ1-2; size: -; D: -; V: TRBV5-6; length: 14; CDR3: CASSLTLTGIGYTF; DNA: TGTGCCAGCAGCTTGACCCTTACAGGGATTGGCTACACCTTC
J: TRBJ2-2; size: few; D: -; V: TRBV4-2; length: 20; CDR3: CASSQEMVVRGFSGSGELFF; DNA: TGTGCCAGCAGCCAAGAGATGGTGGTACGGGGATTTTCCGGGTCCGGGGAGCTGTTTTTT
J: TRBJ2-3; size: -; D: -; V: TRBV21-1; length: 16; CDR3: CASSHSDRVQPDTQYF; DNA: TGTGCCAGCAGCCACTCTGACAGGGTCCAGCCAGATACGCAGTATTTT
J: TRBJ1-4; size: once; D: -; V: TRBV28; length: 11; CDR3: CASTTTGKLFF; DNA: TGTGCCAGCACCACGACGGGGAAACTGTTTTTT
J: TRBJ2-7; size: -; D: TRBD1; V: TRBV7-6; length: 15; CDR3: CASSSPGTAPYEQYF; DNA: TGTGCCAGCAGCTCCCCCGGGACAGCACCCTACGAGCAGTACTTC
J: TRBJ2-7; size: -; D: -; V: TRBV5-5; length: 12; CDR3: CASSPNSYEQYF; DNA: TGTGCCAGCAGCCCCAATTCCTACGAGCAGTACTTC
J: TRBJ1-3; size: -; D: -; V: TRBV5-1; length: 14; CDR3: CATKEGISGNTIYF; DNA: TGCGCCACCAAGGAGGGCATCTCTGGAAACACCATATATTTT
J: TRBJ1-5; size: few; D: TRBD1; V: TRBV6-5; length: 12; CDR3: CASTTGNQPQHF; DNA: TGTGCCAGTACGACAGGGAACCAGCCCCAGCATTTT
J: TRBJ1-1; size: -; D: TRBD1; V: TRBV6-6; length: 13; CDR3: CASSYKGATEAFF; DNA: TGTGCCAGCAGTTATAAGGGGGCCACTGAAGCTTTCTTT
J: TRBJ2-5; size: -; D: TRBD2; V: TRBV7-9; length: 16; CDR3: CASSRGLAGNQETQYF; DNA: TGTGCCAGCAGCCGAGGACTAGCGGGTAACCAAGAGACCCAGTACTTC
J: TRBJ1-1; size: -; D: -; V: TRBV19; length: 14; CDR3: CASSIDFWEAEAFF; DNA: TGTGCCAGTAGTATAGACTTCTGGGAGGCTGAAGCTTTCTTT
J: TRBJ2-7; size: -; D: TRBD1; V: TRBV25-1; length: 13; CDR3: CASQDRGLREQYF; DNA: TGTGCCAGCCAGGACAGGGGGCTTCGCGAGCAGTACTTC
J: TRBJ2-5; size: once; D: -; V: TRBV30; length: 13; CDR3: CAWSGASQETQYF; DNA: TGTGCCTGGAGTGGGGCGTCTCAAGAGACCCAGTACTTC
J: TRBJ1-1; size: -; D: TRBD1; V: TRBV2; length: 20; CDR3: CASSEAGWTGGMALNTEAFF; DNA: TGTGCCAGCAGTGAAGCCGGATGGACAGGAGGAATGGCACTGAACACTGAAGCTTTCTTT
J: TRBJ2-2; size: -; D: -; V: TRBV7-8; length: 13; CDR3: CASSFLGGGELFF; DNA: TGTGCCAGCAGCTTTCTGGGGGGCGGGGAGCTGTTTTTT
J: TRBJ2-1; size: -; D: -; V: TRBV28; length: 20; CDR3: CASSLRVSRTGIGSYNEQFF; DNA: TGTGCCAGCAGTCTGCGAGTAAGTCGTACGGGGATCGGCTCCTACAATGAGCAGTTCTTC
J: TRBJ2-5; size: -; D: -; V: TRBV27; length: 13; CDR3: CASSWTREGTQYF; DNA: TGTGCCAGCAGTTGGACCCGTGAGGGGACCCAGTACTTC
J: TRBJ2-2; size: -; D: TRBD2; V: TRBV7-9; length: 16; CDR3: CASILETSGGAGELFF; DNA: TGTGCCAGCATCCTTGAAACTAGCGGGGGGGCCGGGGAGCTGTTTTTT
J: TRBJ1-5; size: once; D: -; V: TRBV19; length: 14; CDR3: CASRWGLSNQPQHF; DNA: TGTGCCAGTAGATGGGGGCTTAGCAATCAGCCCCAGCATTTT
J: TRBJ1-1; size: -; D: -; V: TRBV4-1; length: 15; CDR3: CASSQGGRLNTEAFF; DNA: TGCGCCAGCAGCCAGGGCGGGCGGTTGAACACTGAAGCTTTCTTT
J: TRBJ2-1; size: -; D: -; V: TRBV6-5; length: 15; CDR3: CASSYSGSGYNEQFF; DNA: TGTGCCAGCAGTTACTCGGGTTCAGGGTACAATGAGCAGTTCTTC
J: TRBJ2-1; size: -; D: -; V: TRBV27; length: 13; CDR3: CASSLNRVFEQFF; DNA: TGTGCCAGCAGTTTAAACAGGGTTTTCGAGCAGTTCTTC
J: TRBJ1-1; size: -; D: TRBD1; V: TRBV28; length: 15; CDR3: CASSTVWDRRTEAFF; DNA: TGTGCCAGCAGTACAGTTTGGGACAGGAGAACTGAAGCTTTCTTT
J: TRBJ2-7; size: -; D: -; V: TRBV28; length: 13; CDR3: CASSSGLNHEQYF; DNA: TGTGCCAGCAGTTCCGGACTTAACCACGAGCAGTACTTC
J: TRBJ1-5; size: -; D: TRBD1; V: TRBV18; length: 14; CDR3: CASSPGQGNQPQHF; DNA: TGTGCCAGCTCACCCGGACAGGGAAATCAGCCCCAGCATTTT
J: TRBJ2-2; size: -; D: TRBD1; V: TRBV30; length: 14; CDR3: CAWNLQGPVGELFF; DNA: TGTGCCTGGAACTTACAGGGGCCGGTCGGGGAGCTGTTTTTT
J: TRBJ1-2; size: once; D: -; V: TRBV9; length: 14; CDR3: CASSVEGTTSGYTF; DNA: TGTGCCAGCAGCGTAGAAGGGACAACCTCCGGCTACACCTTC
J: TRBJ2-5; size: -; D: TRBD2; V: TRBV5-4; length: 16; CDR3: CASSSHPPGLEETQYF; DNA: TGTGCCAGCAGCTCCCACCCCCCGGGACTAGAAGAGACCCAGTACTTC
J: TRBJ1-1; size: -; D: -; V: TRBV7-9; length: 15; CDR3: CASSPGYRENTEAFF; DNA: TGTGCCAGCAGCCCAGGGTACAGGGAAAACACTGAAGCTTTCTTT
J: TRBJ2-7; size: few; D: TRBD2; V: TRBV11-2; length: 18; CDR3: CASRWKGLADLSGYEQYF; DNA: TGTGCCAGCAGATGGAAGGGACTAGCGGACTTATCGGGGTACGAGCAGTACTTC
J: TRBJ1-3; size: -; D: TRBD1; V: TRBV2; length: 15; CDR3: CASSDSRGLGNTIYF; DNA: TGTGCCAGCAGTGATTCGAGGGGGCTTGGAAACACCATATATTTT
J: TRBJ2-3; size: -; D: TRBD1; V: TRBV19; length: 14; CDR3: CATRKQGLTDTQYF; DNA: TGTGCCACTCGTAAACAGGGGCTCACAGATACGCAGTATTTT
J: TRBJ1-4; size: -; D: -; V: TRBV7-9; length: 12; CDR3: CASSLEGEKLFF; DNA: TGTGCCAGCAGCTTAGAGGGGGAAAAACTGTTTTTT
J: TRBJ1-4; size: -; D: TRBD1; V: TRBV6-5; length: 16; CDR3: CASSYSKDRDYEKLFF; DNA: TGTGCCAGCAGTTACTCTAAAGACAGGGACTATGAAAAACTGTTTTTT
J: TRBJ2-7; size: -; D: TRBD1; V: TRBV27; length: 16; CDR3: CASSFSRTGALYEQYF; DNA: TGTGCCAGCAGTTTTTCGCGGACAGGGGCTTTATACGAGCAGTACTTC